This T cell receptor (beta chain) was observed in a study of a mutant IDH1 vaccine in newly diagnosed glioma. About the research overall: Following radiotherapy alone, or alongside temozolomide cycles, vaccination was started after an interval of 4-6 weeks.

The germline V gene has CDR1 ENHRY and CDR2 SYGVKD. The length of the CDR3 is 11 residues. V was trimmed by 11 bases and J by 4 bases, leaving 12 bases between them. About this clone itself: Its antigen is not identified.

Time point here: week 35, safety follow-up. In the vaccine, a single dose held 300 ug of the mutant IDH1 20-mer peptide, along with topical imiquimod. There were new WHO grade 3 or 4 astrocytomas in the donors, and these were IDH1-mutant and ATRX-lost. Some clones are missing from TCRdb's copy, which holds only in-frame ones; the method was immunoSEQ multiplex PCR. The data hold some 33,000 clones, with roughly 78% observed a single time. The sequence was collected from a woman in her forties with glioma. This specimen consisted of PBMCs, obtained from a glioma patient whose treatment included an IDH1 peptide vaccine. The chain uses TRBV10-3 and TRBJ2-7, with no clear D. The CDR3 reads CASSGLYEQYF. CDR3 in DNA: TGTGCCTCATCTGGGCTTTACGAGCAGTACTTC.